Sequencing of this TCR beta chain was carried out in a study of blood T cell repertoires in COVID-19. Whole-study context: The samples span acute and convalescent COVID-19 from the United States, Italy and Spain. Sample material is recorded as cDNA or gDNA derived from T cells, B-cell-depleted T cells, or PBMCs.

In the original workflow: From reference gene primer amplification, estimates of nucleated cell counts were derived. Method: immunoSEQ multiplex PCR; TCRdb's copy keeps in-frame clones and lacks some. Clonal size and the V and J genes are those of that table, whereas D and trimming came from the DNA. The data show approximately 160,000 clones, around 81% seen once. Germline CDR1 and CDR2: LGHDT and YNNKEL (reference sequence). Germline trimming cut 0 bases from V and 8 bases from J; bases unmatched to any gene: 9. This CDR3 region has 16 residues. Sequences were obtained from peripheral blood. The receptor comes from a man in his fifties or sixties with active or convalescent COVID-19. The J gene is TRBJ2-1, the V gene TRBV3-1 (or the pseudogene TRBV3-2); 8 nucleotides agree with TRBD2. The CDR3 DNA reads TGTGCCAGCAGCCAAGATGGAGGACTAGCTGGGCATGAGCAGTTCTTC. Translating it yields CASSQDGGLAGHEQFF.